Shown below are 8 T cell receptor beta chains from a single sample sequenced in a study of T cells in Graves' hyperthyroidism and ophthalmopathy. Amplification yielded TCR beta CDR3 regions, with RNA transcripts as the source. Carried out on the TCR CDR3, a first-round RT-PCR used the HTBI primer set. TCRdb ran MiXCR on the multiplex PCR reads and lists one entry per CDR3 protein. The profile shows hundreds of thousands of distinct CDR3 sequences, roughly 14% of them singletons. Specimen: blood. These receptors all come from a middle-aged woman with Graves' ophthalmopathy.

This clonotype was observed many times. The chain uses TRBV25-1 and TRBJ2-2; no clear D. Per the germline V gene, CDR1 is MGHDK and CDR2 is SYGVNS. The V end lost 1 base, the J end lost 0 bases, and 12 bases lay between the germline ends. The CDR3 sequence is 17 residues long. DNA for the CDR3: TGTGCCAGCAGTGAATGGGAAGGTAGTACGAACACCGGGGAGCTGTTTTTT. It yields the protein CASSEWEGSTNTGELFF.

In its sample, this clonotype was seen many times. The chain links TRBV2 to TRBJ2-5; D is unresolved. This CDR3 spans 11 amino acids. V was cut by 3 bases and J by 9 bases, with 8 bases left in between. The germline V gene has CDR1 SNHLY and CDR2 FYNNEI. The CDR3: CASSDPAPQYF. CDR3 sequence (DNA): TGTGCCAGCAGTGACCCCGCACCCCAGTACTTC. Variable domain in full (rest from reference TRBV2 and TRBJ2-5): EPEVTQTPSHQVTQMGQEVILRCVPISNHLYFYWYRQILGQKVEFLVSFYNNEISEKSEIFDDQFSVERPDGSNFTLKIRSTKLEDSAMYFCASSDPAPQYFGPGTRLLVL.

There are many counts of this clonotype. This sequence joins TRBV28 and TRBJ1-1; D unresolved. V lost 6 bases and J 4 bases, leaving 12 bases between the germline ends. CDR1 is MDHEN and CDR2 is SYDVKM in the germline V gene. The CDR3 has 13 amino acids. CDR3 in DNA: TGTGCCAGCAGGACCGACATCCCCACTGAAGCTTTCTTT. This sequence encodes CASRTDIPTEAFF.

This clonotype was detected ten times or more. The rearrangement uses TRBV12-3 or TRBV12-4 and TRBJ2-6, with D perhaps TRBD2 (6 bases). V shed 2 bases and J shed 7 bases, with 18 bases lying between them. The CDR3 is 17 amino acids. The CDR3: CASSLRQGLRGANVLTF. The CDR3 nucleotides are TGTGCCAGCAGTTTACGGCAGGGACTGAGGGGCGCCAACGTCCTGACTTTC.

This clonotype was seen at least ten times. Written as DNA, the CDR3 is TGTGCCAGCAGTTTGGATAAGGGACTGATCTATGGCTACACCTTC. As protein: CASSLDKGLIYGYTF. This chain connects TRBV28 to TRBJ1-2; possibly TRBD1 for D (5 bases). CDR1 is MDHEN, CDR2 SYDVKM, per germline. The CDR3 is 15 residues long. Trimming took 3 bases from V and 4 from J, leaving 15 bases between them.

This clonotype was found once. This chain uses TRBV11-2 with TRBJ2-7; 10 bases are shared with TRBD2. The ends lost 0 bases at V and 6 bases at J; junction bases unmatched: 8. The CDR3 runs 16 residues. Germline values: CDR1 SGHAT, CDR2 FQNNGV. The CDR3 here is CASSLDSLAGAGEQYF. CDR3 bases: TGTGCCAGCAGCTTAGATAGTCTAGCGGGAGCTGGCGAGCAGTACTTC.

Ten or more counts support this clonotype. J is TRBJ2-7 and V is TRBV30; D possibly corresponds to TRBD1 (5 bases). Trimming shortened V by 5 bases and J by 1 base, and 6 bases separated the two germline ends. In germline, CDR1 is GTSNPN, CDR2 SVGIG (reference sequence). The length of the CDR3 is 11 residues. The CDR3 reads CAWGQSYEQYF. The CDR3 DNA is TGTGCCTGGGGACAATCCTACGAGCAGTACTTC.

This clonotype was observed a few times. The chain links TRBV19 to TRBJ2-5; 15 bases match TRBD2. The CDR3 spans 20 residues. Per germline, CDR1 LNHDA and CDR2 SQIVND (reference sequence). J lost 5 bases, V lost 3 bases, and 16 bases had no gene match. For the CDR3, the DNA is TGTGCCAGTAGTATCCATCTCGGGACTAGCGGGAGGATTGAAGAGGAGACCCAGTACTTC. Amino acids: CASSIHLGTSGRIEEETQYF.